The text below deals with one T cell receptor (beta chain). The sample belongs to a study of cytomegalovirus exposure and HLA in healthy donors. The donors belonged to the roughly 110-subject validation cohort, separate from the approximately 700-subject first cohort. Profiled with immunoSEQ multiplex PCR; TCRdb holds only in-frame clones, not every one. Counted here are about 200,000 clones, about 81% occurring once; the ten biggest clones make up around 1.2%. The CDR3 runs to 11 residues. Germline CDR1 WSHSY, CDR2 SAAADI. The V and J ends lost 11 bases and 3 bases respectively, with 10 bases between them.

This sequence originates from a woman aged 25 to 45 in good health and CMV-seronegative. This sequence joins TRBV10-2 and TRBJ1-1; D gene uncertain. Sequencing was performed on PBMCs. The chain's CDR3 is CAAGRDTEAFF. CDR3 sequence (DNA): TGCGCCGCGGGCCGGGACACTGAAGCTTTCTTT.